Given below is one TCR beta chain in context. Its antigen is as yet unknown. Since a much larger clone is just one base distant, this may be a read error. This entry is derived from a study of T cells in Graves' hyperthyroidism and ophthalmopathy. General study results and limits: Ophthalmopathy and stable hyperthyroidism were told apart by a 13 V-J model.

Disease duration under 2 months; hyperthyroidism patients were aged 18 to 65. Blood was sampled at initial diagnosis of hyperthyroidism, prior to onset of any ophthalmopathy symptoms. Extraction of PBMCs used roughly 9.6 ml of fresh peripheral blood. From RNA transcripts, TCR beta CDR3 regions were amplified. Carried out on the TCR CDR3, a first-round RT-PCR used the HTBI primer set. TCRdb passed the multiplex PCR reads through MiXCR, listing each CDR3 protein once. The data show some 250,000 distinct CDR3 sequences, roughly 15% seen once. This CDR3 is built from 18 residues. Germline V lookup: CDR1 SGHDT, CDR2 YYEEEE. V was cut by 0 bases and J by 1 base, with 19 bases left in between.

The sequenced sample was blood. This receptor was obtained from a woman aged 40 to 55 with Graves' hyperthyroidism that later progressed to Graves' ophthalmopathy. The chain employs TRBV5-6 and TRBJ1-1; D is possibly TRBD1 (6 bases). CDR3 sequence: CASSLEYTGILANTEAFF. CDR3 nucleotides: TGTGCCAGCAGCTTGGAGTACACAGGGATCTTAGCGAACACTGAAGCTTTCTTT. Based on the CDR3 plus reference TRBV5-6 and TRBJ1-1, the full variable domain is DAGVTQSPTHLIKTRGQQVTLRCSPKSGHDTVSWYQQALGQGPQFIFQYYEEEERQRGNFPDRFSGHQFPNYSSELNVNALLLGDSALYLCASSLEYTGILANTEAFFGQGTRLTVV.